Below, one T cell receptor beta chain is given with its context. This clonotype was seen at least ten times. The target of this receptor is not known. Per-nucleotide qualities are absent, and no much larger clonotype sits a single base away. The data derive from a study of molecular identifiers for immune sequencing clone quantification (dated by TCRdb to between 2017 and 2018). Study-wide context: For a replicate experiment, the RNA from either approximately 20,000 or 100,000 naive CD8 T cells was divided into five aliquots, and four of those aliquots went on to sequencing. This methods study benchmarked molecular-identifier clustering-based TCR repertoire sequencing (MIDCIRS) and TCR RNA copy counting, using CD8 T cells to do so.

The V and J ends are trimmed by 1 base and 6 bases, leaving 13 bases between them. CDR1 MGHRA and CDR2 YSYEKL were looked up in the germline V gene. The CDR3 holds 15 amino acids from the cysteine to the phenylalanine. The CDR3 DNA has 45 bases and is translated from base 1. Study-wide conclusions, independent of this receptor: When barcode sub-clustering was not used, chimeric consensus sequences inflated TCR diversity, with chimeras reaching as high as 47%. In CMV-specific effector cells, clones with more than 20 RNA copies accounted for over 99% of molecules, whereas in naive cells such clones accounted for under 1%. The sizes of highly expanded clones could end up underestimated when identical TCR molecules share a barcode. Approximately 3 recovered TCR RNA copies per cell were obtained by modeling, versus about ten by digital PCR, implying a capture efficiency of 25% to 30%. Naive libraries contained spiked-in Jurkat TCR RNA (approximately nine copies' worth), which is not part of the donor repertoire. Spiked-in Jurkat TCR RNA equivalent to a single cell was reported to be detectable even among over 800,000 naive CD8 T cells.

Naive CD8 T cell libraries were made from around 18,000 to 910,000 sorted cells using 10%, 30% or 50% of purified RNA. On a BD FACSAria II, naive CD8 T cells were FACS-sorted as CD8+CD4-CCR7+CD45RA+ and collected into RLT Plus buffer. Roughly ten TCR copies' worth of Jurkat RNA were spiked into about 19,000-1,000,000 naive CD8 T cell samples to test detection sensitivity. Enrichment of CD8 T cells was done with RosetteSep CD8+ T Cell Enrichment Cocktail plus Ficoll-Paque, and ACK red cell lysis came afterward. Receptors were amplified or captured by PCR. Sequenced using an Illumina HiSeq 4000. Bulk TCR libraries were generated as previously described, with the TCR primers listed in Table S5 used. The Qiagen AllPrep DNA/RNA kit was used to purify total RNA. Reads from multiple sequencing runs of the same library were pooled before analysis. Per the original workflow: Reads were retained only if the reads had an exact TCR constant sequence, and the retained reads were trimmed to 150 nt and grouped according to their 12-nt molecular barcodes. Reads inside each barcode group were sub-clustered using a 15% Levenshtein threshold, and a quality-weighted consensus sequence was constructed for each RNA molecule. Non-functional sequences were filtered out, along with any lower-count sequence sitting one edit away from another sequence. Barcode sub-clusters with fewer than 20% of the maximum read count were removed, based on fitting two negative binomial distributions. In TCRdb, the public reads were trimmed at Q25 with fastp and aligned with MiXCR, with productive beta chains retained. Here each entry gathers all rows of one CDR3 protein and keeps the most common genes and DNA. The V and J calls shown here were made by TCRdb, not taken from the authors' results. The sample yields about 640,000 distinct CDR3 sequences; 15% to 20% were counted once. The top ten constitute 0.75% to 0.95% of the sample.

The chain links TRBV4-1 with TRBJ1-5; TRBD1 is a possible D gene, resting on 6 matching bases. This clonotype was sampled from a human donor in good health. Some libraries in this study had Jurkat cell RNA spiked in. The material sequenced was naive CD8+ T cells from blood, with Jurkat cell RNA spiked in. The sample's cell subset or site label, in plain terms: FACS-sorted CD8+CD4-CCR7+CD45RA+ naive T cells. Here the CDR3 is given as CASSQVTGSSQPQHF. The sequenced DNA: TGCGCCAGCAGCCAAGTTACAGGGAGTAGTCAGCCCCAGCATTTT.